Presented here are 13 T cell receptor beta chains from one specimen sequenced in a study of post-analysis software for immune sequencing data. cDNA libraries of TCR beta carried unique molecular identifiers. TCRdb ran MiXCR on the PCR reads and lists one entry per CDR3 protein. The sample includes about 160,000 distinct CDR3 sequences, roughly 34% of them seen just once. The sample here was blood, taken after autologous hematopoietic stem cell transplantation. These receptors originate from a girl aged 10 to 17 with multiple sclerosis.

This clonotype was detected only a few times. This chain uses TRBV20-1 with TRBJ2-7, with D possibly matching TRBD2 (5 bases). Trimming shortened V by 0 bases and J by 3 bases, and 6 bases separated the two germline ends. Germline CDR1 DFQATT, CDR2 SNEGSKA (reference sequence). This CDR3 has 12 amino acids. The CDR3 DNA is TGCAGTGCTAGAGACGGGGTCTACGAGCAGTACTTC. Translated, it gives CSARDGVYEQYF.

This rearrangement joins TRBV20-1 to TRBJ2-3; the match to TRBD2 covers 10 bases. With V trimmed by 6 bases and J by 2 bases, 5 bases remained unmatched. CDR3 length: 14 residues. The germline CDR1 and CDR2 sequences are DFQATT and SNEGSKA (reference sequence). The DNA for the CDR3 is TGCAGTGCGGCCGGACTAGCGGTCACAGATACGCAGTATTTT. It codes for CSAAGLAVTDTQYF.

The chain is built from TRBV6-5 and TRBJ1-5, with no clear D. CDR1 and CDR2 from the germline V gene are MNHEY and SVGAGI. CDR3 length equals 13 residues. Trimming took off 3 bases at V and 6 bases at J, with 9 bases between the two ends. The chain's CDR3 is CASSYLDGQPQHF. The CDR3 nucleotides read TGTGCCAGCAGTTATTTAGATGGTCAGCCCCAGCATTTT.

The chain joins TRBV20-1 to TRBJ1-1; the D is unclear. The germline CDR1 and CDR2 sequences are DFQATT and SNEGSKA (reference sequence). This CDR3 contains 12 residues. The V gene lost 1 base and the J gene lost 2 bases, with 5 bases spanning the gap. The chain's CDR3 is CSARGLNTEAFF. CDR3 DNA sequence: TGCAGTGCTAGAGGACTAAACACTGAAGCTTTCTTT.

This clonotype has a count of ten or more. The V call is TRBV10-3, the J call TRBJ2-7; D not certain. Germline V gives CDR1 ENHRY, CDR2 SYGVKD. The CDR3 covers 13 residues. V lost 10 bases and J lost 4, with 17 bases in between. Written as DNA, the CDR3 is TGTGCCACCCAAGGAAGTTCGTTTTACGAGCAGTACTTC. Protein sequence: CATQGSSFYEQYF.

V is TRBV28 and J is TRBJ1-2; 8 bases align to TRBD1. The CDR3 spans 17 residues. The germline V gene has CDR1 MDHEN and CDR2 SYDVKM. The V and J ends lost 1 base and 2 bases, in that order; junction bases with no gene match: 9. The CDR3 DNA reads as TGTGCCAGCAGTTTATTCCCGGGACAGGTGAAGAACTATGGCTACACCTTC. Residues: CASSLFPGQVKNYGYTF.

This clonotype came up a few times. J is TRBJ2-1 and V is TRBV28; 14 nucleotides align to TRBD2. Trimming removed 5 bases from V and 4 bases from J; junction bases left unmatched: 7. The V gene's germline CDR1 is MDHEN and CDR2 SYDVKM. This CDR3 has 17 residues. The CDR3 protein is CASSPGTSGSRYNEQFF. The CDR3 DNA reads TGTGCCAGCAGTCCTGGGACTAGCGGGAGCCGATACAATGAGCAGTTCTTC.

This clonotype has more than one count but fewer than ten. This rearrangement joins TRBV13 to TRBJ2-5, with 7 bases fitting TRBD2. This CDR3 spans 15 amino acids. Germline CDR1 reads PRHDT; CDR2 reads FYEKMQ (reference sequence). Trimming removed 4 bases from V and 2 bases from J; junction bases left unmatched: 7. The chain's CDR3 is CASSYWDYEQETQYF. As DNA, the CDR3 is TGTGCCAGCAGCTACTGGGACTATGAACAAGAGACCCAGTACTTC.

V usage is TRBV24-1 and J usage is TRBJ2-5; perhaps TRBD1 as D (6 bases). CDR3 length: 15 amino acids. Trimming took 2 bases from V and 2 from J, leaving 11 bases between them. Germline assignment: CDR1 KGHDR and CDR2 SFDVKD. This CDR3 is CATSDSARGQETQYF. CDR3 DNA: TGTGCCACCAGTGATTCAGCCAGGGGTCAAGAGACCCAGTACTTC.

The table lists this clonotype with many counts. Sequence at one end of the junction differs from germline and may be a read error. The chain is built from TRBV7-7 and TRBJ2-3; TRBD1 or TRBD2 may be the D gene (5 bases each). This CDR3 comprises 14 residues. Germline values: CDR1 SSHAT, CDR2 FNYEAQ (reference sequence). CDR3 DNA sequence: TGTGCTAGCAGCCTGGCTGGGGGAGCAGATACGCAGTATTTT. Protein product: CASSLAGGADTQYF.

This clonotype was counted between two and nine times. The chain employs TRBV6-5 and TRBJ2-7; 10 bases match TRBD2. This CDR3 contains 15 residues. Trimming removed 2 bases from V and 3 bases from J; junction bases left unmatched: 4. Per the germline V gene, CDR1 is MNHEY and CDR2 is SVGAGI. The CDR3 sequence: CASSYVAGGLYEQYF. The CDR3 DNA reads as TGTGCCAGCAGTTACGTAGCGGGAGGACTCTACGAGCAGTACTTC.

The chain joins TRBV18 to TRBJ1-6; 7 nucleotides match TRBD1. The J segment lost 9 bases and the V segment lost 3 bases, leaving 5 bases of the junction unmatched. CDR1 and CDR2 from the germline V gene are KGHSH and LQKENI. This CDR3 contains 14 residues. Written as DNA, the CDR3 is TGTGCCAGCTCACCCGACAGGGCGGTTTCACCCCTCCACTTT. Translation gives CASSPDRAVSPLHF. The complete variable domain, with remaining parts taken from reference TRBV18 and TRBJ1-6, reads NAGVMQNPRHLVRRRGQEARLRCSPMKGHSHVYWYRQLPEEGLKFMVYLQKENIIDESGMPKERFSAEFPKEGPSILRIQQVVRGDSAAYFCASSPDRAVSPLHFGNGTRLTVT.

The chain couples TRBV6-5 to TRBJ1-6; 10 nucleotides align to TRBD1. Germline lookup yields CDR1 MNHEY and CDR2 SVGAGI. CDR3 length: 15 amino acids. The ends lost 6 bases at V and 8 bases at J; junction bases unmatched: 7. In DNA, the CDR3 is TGTGCCAGCAGACCGACAGGGGGCGTTGATTCACCCCTCCACTTT. It translates to CASRPTGGVDSPLHF.